A single sample gave rise to the 15 T cell receptor beta chains below, sequenced in a study of blood T cells in healthy people across ages (dated by TCRdb to between 2015 and 2017). The library was made by 5' RACE. The reads were generated on an Illumina HiSeq 2500. The second PCR ran for roughly 7 to 11 cycles and used a J-beta primer mix along with a sample-barcoded 5' primer. TCRdb reprocessed the public reads (quality trimming at Q25 with fastp, clone calling with MiXCR) and kept in-frame beta chains. Rows matching on CDR3 protein sequence are summarized as one entry with the most common DNA and genes. Here the sample has about 1,400,000 distinct CDR3 sequences; approximately 59% occur a single time. Under 8.5% of the sample belongs to the ten largest clones. The sample taken for sequencing was blood. Source of these receptors: a young man in good health.

This chain uses TRBV7-9 with TRBJ2-1, with D tentatively TRBD2 (6 bases). V was shortened by 3 bases and J by 15 bases, with 15 bases between the two germline ends. Looked up from germline, CDR1 is SEHNR and CDR2 is FQNEAQ (reference sequence). The CDR3 totals 12 residues. CDR3 bases: TGTGCCAGCAGCTTGCTAGGGCAGGAGGGGTTCTTC. Encoded protein: CASSLLGQEGFF. The full variable domain, completed using reference TRBV7-9 and TRBJ2-1, is DTGVSQNPRHKITKRGQNVTFRCDPISEHNRLYWYRQTLGQGPEFLTYFQNEAQLEKSRLLSDRFSAERPKGSFSTLEIQRTEQGDSAMYLCASSLLGQEGFFGPGTRLTVL.

The V gene is TRBV12-3 or TRBV12-4, the J gene TRBJ2-1; perhaps D is TRBD1 or TRBD2 (6 bases each). V dropped 3 bases and J dropped 10 bases, with 13 bases sitting between them. CDR3 length: 13 residues. The CDR3 spells CASSFGGGGEQFF. CDR3 DNA sequence: TGTGCCAGCAGTTTCGGAGGGGGAGGCGAGCAGTTCTTC.

The chain has TRBV12-3 or TRBV12-4 and TRBJ1-5; possible D gene TRBD1, 6 bases. V was trimmed by 4 bases and J by 3 bases, leaving 16 bases between them. The length of the CDR3 is 16 residues. The CDR3 here is CASSWGAGRLNQPQHF. Written as DNA, the CDR3 is TGTGCCAGCAGTTGGGGGGCGGGACGGCTCAATCAGCCCCAGCATTTT.

This chain joins TRBV9 and TRBJ2-5; no firm D call. CDR1 is SGDLS and CDR2 is YYNGEE in the germline V gene. CDR3 length: 13 residues. V lost 4 bases to trimming and J lost 7 bases, with 14 bases between them. CDR3 in DNA: TGTGCCAGCAGCATAAATGAATTGGGGACCCAGTACTTC. Encoded protein: CASSINELGTQYF.

A note on this clonotype: At one end the junction does not follow the germline gene, possibly because of a read error. CDR3 bases: TGTGGCAGCAGCCCTAATGGCAGGGACAATGAGCAGTTCTTC. Its protein product is CGSSPNGRDNEQFF. This rearrangement joins TRBV5-6 to TRBJ2-1; maybe TRBD1 (5 bases). The CDR3 has 14 amino acids. Germline CDR1 reads SGHDT; CDR2 reads YYEEEE.

The chain has TRBV10-3 and TRBJ1-2; D is ambiguous. The CDR3 runs 13 residues. Germline V lookup: CDR1 ENHRY, CDR2 SYGVKD. V was clipped by 3 bases and J by 5 bases, with 10 bases between them. The CDR3 DNA sequence: TGTGCCATCAGTGAAATTCGCGGATATGGCTACACCTTC. It specifies CAISEIRGYGYTF.

In its sample, this clonotype was seen once. The chain recombines TRBV5-1 with TRBJ2-5, with D perhaps TRBD1 or TRBD2 (5 bases each). The CDR3 sequence is 15 residues long. Germline values: CDR1 SGHRS, CDR2 YFSETQ. Trimming took off 8 bases at V and 5 bases at J, with 22 bases between the two ends. The CDR3 DNA sequence: TGCGCCAGTACGAGGGGAGAATTTGGGTCCGAGACCCAGTACTTC. As protein: CASTRGEFGSETQYF.

The genes are TRBV15 and TRBJ2-4, with TRBD2 identical over 7 bases. The DNA end favors TRBJ2-7, so the J call may be wrong. The CDR3 extends over 18 amino acids. Per the germline V gene, CDR1 is LNHNV and CDR2 is YYDKDF (reference sequence). CDR3 region: CATSRDPPHRGRDYEQYF. As DNA, the CDR3 is TGTGCCACCAGCAGAGATCCTCCACACCGGGGGAGGGACTACGAGCAGTACTTC.

The V call is TRBV29-1, the J call TRBJ2-1; the D call may be TRBD1 or TRBD2 (6 bases each). The V end was cut by 5 bases, the J end by 5 bases, with 13 bases between. The CDR3 consists of 13 residues. The germline gives CDR1 SQVTM, CDR2 ANQGSEA. CDR3 protein: CSVPRGRHNEQFF. The DNA of the CDR3 is TGCAGCGTTCCTCGGGGGCGGCACAATGAGCAGTTCTTC.

This clonotype was observed a handful of times. J is TRBJ2-5 and V is TRBV29-1, with D possibly called TRBD1 or TRBD2 (5 bases each). Germline V gives CDR1 SQVTM, CDR2 ANQGSEA. The CDR3 loop spans 12 amino acids. Between the trimmed V and J ends, which lost 4 bases and 7 bases, there was a span of 13 bases. CDR3 protein: CSVVEGQGTQYF. DNA for the CDR3: TGCAGCGTTGTCGAGGGGCAGGGGACCCAGTACTTC. Based on the CDR3 plus reference TRBV29-1 and TRBJ2-5, the full variable domain is SAVISQKPSRDICQRGTSLTIQCQVDSQVTMMFWYRQQPGQSLTLIATANQGSEATYESGFVIDKFPISRPNLTFSTLTVSNMSPEDSSIYLCSVVEGQGTQYFGPGTRLLVL.

In its sample, this clonotype was seen a few times. This chain links TRBV29-1 with TRBJ2-1; TRBD2 matches at 12 bases. With 1 base clipped from V and 9 bases from J, the junction kept 4 bases outside the gene matches. This CDR3 has 14 residues. Germline loops: CDR1 SQVTM, CDR2 ANQGSEA. DNA of the CDR3: TGCAGCGTTGAAGCTAGCGGGAGGGCCCTTGAGCAGTTCTTC. It yields the protein CSVEASGRALEQFF.

The rearrangement links TRBV3-1 to TRBJ1-1, with a tentative D call TRBD1 (6 bases). CDR3 length: 14 amino acids. Per the germline V gene, CDR1 is LGHDT and CDR2 is YNNKEL (reference sequence). The V gene lost 6 bases and the J gene lost 5 bases, with 16 bases spanning the gap. The DNA for the CDR3 is TGTGCCAGCAGACCCCGAGGGGGGGGTACTGAAGCTTTCTTT. Its translation: CASRPRGGGTEAFF.

This clonotype has only a few counts. This chain connects TRBV28 to TRBJ2-5; D not certain. Germline CDR1 is MDHEN and CDR2 is SYDVKM. The V gene lost 5 bases and the J gene lost 5 bases, with 9 bases spanning the gap. CDR3 size: 12 residues. The CDR3 nucleotides read TGTGCCAGCAGTCGTAATTTGGAGACCCAGTACTTC. Encoded protein: CASSRNLETQYF.

V and J are TRBV7-9 and TRBJ2-7; either TRBD1 or TRBD2 may supply D (5 bases each). V was cut by 5 bases and J by 4 bases, with 18 bases left in between. The germline V gene has CDR1 SEHNR and CDR2 FQNEAQ (reference sequence). The CDR3 has 15 amino acids. The CDR3: CASSALRSGPYEQYF. The CDR3, as DNA: TGTGCCAGCAGCGCTTTACGATCGGGACCATACGAGCAGTACTTC.

V is TRBV13 and J is TRBJ2-7; TRBD2 matches 8 bases. Germline values: CDR1 PRHDT, CDR2 FYEKMQ (reference sequence). This CDR3 contains 15 residues. V was clipped by 2 bases and J by 2 bases; unmatched bases: 5. CDR3 region: CASSLKRGGPYEQYF. In nucleotides, the CDR3 is TGTGCCAGCAGCTTAAAACGGGGGGGCCCCTACGAGCAGTACTTC.